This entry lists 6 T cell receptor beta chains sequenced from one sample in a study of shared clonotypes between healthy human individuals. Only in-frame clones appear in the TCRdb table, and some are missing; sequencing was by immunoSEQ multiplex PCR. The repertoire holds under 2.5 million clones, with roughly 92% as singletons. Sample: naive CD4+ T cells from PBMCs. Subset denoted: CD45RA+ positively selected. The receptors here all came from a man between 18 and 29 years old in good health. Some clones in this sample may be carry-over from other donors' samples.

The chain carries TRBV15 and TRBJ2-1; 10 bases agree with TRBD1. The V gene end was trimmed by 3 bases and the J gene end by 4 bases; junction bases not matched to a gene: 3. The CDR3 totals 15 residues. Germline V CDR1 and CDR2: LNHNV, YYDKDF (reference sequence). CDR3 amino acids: CATSRRTGGYNEQFF. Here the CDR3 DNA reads TGTGCCACCAGCAGGAGGACAGGGGGTTACAATGAGCAGTTCTTC.

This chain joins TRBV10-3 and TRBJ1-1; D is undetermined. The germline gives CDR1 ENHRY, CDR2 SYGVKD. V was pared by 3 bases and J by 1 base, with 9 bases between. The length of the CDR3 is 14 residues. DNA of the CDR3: TGTGCCATCAGTGAAGTGTCGGGGAACACTGAAGCTTTCTTT. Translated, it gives CAISEVSGNTEAFF.

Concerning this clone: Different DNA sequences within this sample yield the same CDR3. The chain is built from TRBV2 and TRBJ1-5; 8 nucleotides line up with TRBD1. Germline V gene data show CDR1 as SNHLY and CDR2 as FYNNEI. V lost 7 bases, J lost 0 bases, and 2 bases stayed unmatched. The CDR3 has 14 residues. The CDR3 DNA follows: TGTGCCAGCACGGACAGGGTTAGCAATCAGCCCCAGCATTTT. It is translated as CASTDRVSNQPQHF.

CDR3 protein: CASFTGGFGADTQYF. The DNA for the CDR3 is TGTGCCAGCTTTACGGGAGGGTTTGGGGCAGATACGCAGTATTTT. V gene TRBV6-1 combines with J gene TRBJ2-3; 8 bases fit TRBD2. CDR1 and CDR2 from the germline V gene are MNHNS and SASEGT. Germline trimming cut 8 bases from V and 4 bases from J; bases unmatched to any gene: 11. This CDR3 has 15 amino acids.

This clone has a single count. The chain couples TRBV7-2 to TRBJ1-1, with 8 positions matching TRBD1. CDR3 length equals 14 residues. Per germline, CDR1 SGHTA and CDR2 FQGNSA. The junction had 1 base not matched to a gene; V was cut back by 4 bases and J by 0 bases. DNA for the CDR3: TGTGCCAGCAGCTGGGGACAGGTGAACACTGAAGCTTTCTTT. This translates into CASSWGQVNTEAFF.

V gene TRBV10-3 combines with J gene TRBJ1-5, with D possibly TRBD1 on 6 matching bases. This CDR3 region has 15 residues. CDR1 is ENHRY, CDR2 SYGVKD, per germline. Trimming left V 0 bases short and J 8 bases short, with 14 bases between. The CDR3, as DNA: TGTGCCATCAGTGAGTCTCGGGGGGCAGGGAAGCCCCAGCATTTT. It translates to CAISESRGAGKPQHF.